This T cell receptor beta chain came from a study of TIL therapy for anti-PD-1-resistant metastatic lung cancer. Study details: Most patients had lung adenocarcinoma. Median tumor mutation burden was under 1.9 mutations per megabase.

Stated time point: pre-treatment sample, taken before nivolumab and TIL therapy. The immunoSEQ assay was v3. Here immunoSEQ multiplex PCR was the method, and the copy in TCRdb shows in-frame clones only, minus some. The sample consists of 35,000 to 55,000 clones, 79% of them appearing once. V shed 0 bases and J shed 3 bases, with 13 bases lying between them. Germline assignment: CDR1 LNHNV and CDR2 YYDKDF (reference sequence). There are 16 residues in the CDR3. Overall study findings and caveats: After infusion, TIL clonotypes partly replaced peripheral T cells and declined over months.

On this clone: As yet, its antigen is unknown.

Source: blood, taken at baseline. The receptor comes from a man between 65 and 85 years old with non-small cell lung cancer. This chain uses TRBV15 with TRBJ2-3, with D tentatively TRBD1 (6 bases). CDR3 residues: CATSREEGGTTDTQYF. The CDR3, as DNA: TGTGCCACCAGCAGAGAAGAAGGGGGAACAACAGATACGCAGTATTTT.